This T cell receptor (beta chain) was identified in a study of regulatory T cells in long-lasting Graves disease. Germline loops: CDR1 SGHDT, CDR2 YYEEEE. V gave up 0 bases and J gave up 5 bases, with 11 bases separating them. The CDR3 is made up of 14 amino acids. Arm-PCR of CDR3 regions and iRepertoire HTBI primers were used to build TCR beta libraries. From the multiplex PCR reads, TCRdb called clonotypes with MiXCR, one entry per CDR3 protein. The sample contains 550,000 or so distinct CDR3 sequences, about 11% of which appear only once. Regarding time point: newly diagnosed GD, antithyroid drugs for less than 3 months. RNA extracted from PBMCs served as the sequencing template. All patients originated from an endocrinology department located in Xi'an, China. This clonotype was seen repeatedly, ten times or more. These data were also reused for a study on T cells in Graves' hyperthyroidism and ophthalmopathy. That paper adds: Absent ophthalmopathy progression within 18 months defined stable Graves' hyperthyroidism. A 13 V-J signature model discriminated ophthalmopathy versus stable hyperthyroidism.

The J gene is TRBJ1-1, the V gene TRBV5-6; tentatively, D is TRBD1 (5 bases). Sequencing was performed on peripheral blood mononuclear cells (PBMCs), taken at new diagnosis, from a patient treated with antithyroid drugs. This TCR derives from a woman in her 30s with Graves disease. For the CDR3, the DNA is TGTGCCAGCAGCTTGGGTGCAGGGAAGACTGAAGCTTTCTTT. It yields the protein CASSLGAGKTEAFF.